These 13 T cell receptor beta chains share one sample of origin, sequenced in a study of T cells expressing NK-cell markers. TCRdb reprocessed the 5' RACE reads and keeps a single row for each CDR3 protein, giving no DNA. Its listing shows roughly 390,000 distinct CDR3 sequences. Sample: blood T cells: a sorted CD56 or NKG2C T cell subset, CD4+ or CD8+ T cells, or bulk PBMC T cells (not recorded which). Receptor source: a woman aged 45 to 65 in good health.

The V gene is TRBV24-1, the J gene TRBJ2-1; TCRdb outputs TRBD2, but without DNA this stays unchecked. CDR3 length: 15 residues. CDR1 is KGHDR, CDR2 SFDVKD, per germline. CDR3 sequence reads: CATSEREGGRDEQFF.

J is TRBJ1-5 and V is TRBV20-1; lacking DNA, the TRBD1 call made by TCRdb goes unchecked. Germline-derived CDR1 and CDR2 are DFQATT and SNEGSKA (reference sequence). The CDR3 runs to 15 residues. CDR3 sequence: CSARLGQGGNQPQHF.

The J gene is TRBJ2-1, the V gene TRBV20-1; TCRdb picks TRBD1, but there is no DNA to check that call. Germline V gives CDR1 DFQATT, CDR2 SNEGSKA (reference sequence). This CDR3 contains 13 residues. CDR3 loop: CSAVGWDRAGAFF.

This chain connects TRBV5-1 to TRBJ2-2; with no DNA, the TCRdb D assignment of TRBD2 cannot be verified. Germline loops: CDR1 SGHRS, CDR2 YFSETQ. The CDR3 is 18 amino acids. CDR3 in amino acids: CASSLGTSGRPAGGELFF. The entire variable domain, with the rest obtained from reference TRBV5-1 and TRBJ2-2, is as follows: KAGVTQTPRYLIKTRGQQVTLSCSPISGHRSVSWYQQTPGQGLQFLFEYFSETQRNKGNFPGRFSGRQFSNSRSEMNVSTLELGDSALYLCASSLGTSGRPAGGELFFGEGSRLTVL.

The J gene is TRBJ2-3, the V gene TRBV12-3 or TRBV12-4; TCRdb names TRBD2, which stays unverified in the absence of DNA. The CDR3 has 15 residues. The chain's CDR3 is CASKPAGAGADTQYF.

The V gene is TRBV4-1, the J gene TRBJ2-2; TCRdb proposes TRBD1, but this gene call is untestable without DNA. CDR1 and CDR2 from the germline V gene are MGHRA and YSYEKL. This CDR3 comprises 13 residues. The CDR3 is CASSRGTAGELFF.

The chain uses TRBV7-8 and TRBJ2-6; TCRdb calls TRBD1, which cannot be checked without DNA. The CDR3 covers 17 residues. The germline CDR1 and CDR2 sequences are SGHVS and FQNEAQ. The CDR3 loop is CASSLGTGRTGANVLTF.

The chain has TRBV5-1 and TRBJ2-3. The CDR3 is 14 amino acids. CDR1 is SGHRS and CDR2 is YFSETQ in the germline V gene. The CDR3 loop is CASSLVTARDTQYF.

This sequence joins TRBV7-6 and TRBJ2-1; TCRdb gives TRBD2 as the D gene, but with no DNA this cannot be confirmed. Germline V gene lookup returns CDR1 SGHVS and CDR2 FNYEAQ. The CDR3 length is 16 residues. CDR3: CASSPPGVARYNEQFF.

The chain has TRBV6-5 and TRBJ1-1; the TCRdb call, TRBD1, lacks DNA for checking. There are 14 residues in the CDR3. Looked up from germline, CDR1 is MNHEY and CDR2 is SVGAGI. The CDR3 reads CASSFVPGNTEAFF.

The chain has TRBV6-6 and TRBJ2-4; TCRdb names TRBD2, which stays unverified in the absence of DNA. This CDR3 has 17 residues. Germline loops: CDR1 MNHNY, CDR2 SVGAGI (reference sequence). This chain's CDR3 is CASSYSQGIGAKNIQYF.

This rearrangement joins TRBV12-3 or TRBV12-4 to TRBJ1-1; TCRdb's assignment of TRBD1 cannot be checked, as there is no DNA. The CDR3 is 15 amino acids. CDR3: CASSPVQGRNTEAFF.

This chain connects TRBV20-1 to TRBJ1-3. Looked up from germline, CDR1 is DFQATT and CDR2 is SNEGSKA (reference sequence). The CDR3 is 14 residues long. The CDR3 reads CSASAGRSGNTIYF.